These T cell receptor beta chains were read from a single sample in a study of cytomegalovirus exposure and HLA in healthy donors. Libraries were prepared by immunoSEQ multiplex PCR; TCRdb keeps only in-frame clonotypes and omits some of them. The sample includes about 110,000 clones, 75% to 90% of them seen just once. Sequencing used PBMCs. These TCRs come from a man aged 25-40 years in good health and CMV-seropositive. CDR3s include the opening cysteine and the closing phenylalanine or tryptophan. A D gene is named only where the DNA matches it firmly. Clone size is shown for a subset of rows, as once, few, many or a class of expanded clone.

V: TRBV4-1; D: .; size: .; J: TRBJ1-1; DNA: TGCGCCAGCAGCCCCCGTACAGGGCACACTGAAGCTTTCTTT; CDR3: CASSPRTGHTEAFF
V: TRBV4-1; D: TRBD1; size: .; J: TRBJ1-3; DNA: TGCGCCAGCAGCCTAACAGGGGGCTCCGGAAACACCATATATTTT; CDR3: CASSLTGGSGNTIYF
V: TRBV27; D: .; size: once; J: TRBJ1-6; DNA: TGTGCCAGCAGTTCCCGCACCCAGGGGTTCTCCTATAATTCACCCCTCCACTTT; CDR3: CASSSRTQGFSYNSPLHF
V: TRBV28; D: .; size: .; J: TRBJ1-2; DNA: TGTGCCAGCAGTACGGGTGGATTGGGCTACACCTTC; CDR3: CASSTGGLGYTF
V: TRBV6-1; D: TRBD1; size: .; J: TRBJ1-4; DNA: TGTGCCAGCAGGGGACAGGAAAAACTGTTTTTT; CDR3: CASRGQEKLFF
V: TRBV4-3; D: TRBD1; size: .; J: TRBJ1-2; DNA: TGCGCCAGCAGCCTGAACCAGGGGGCGAGAGGCTATGGCTACACCTTC; CDR3: CASSLNQGARGYGYTF
V: TRBV15; D: .; size: .; J: TRBJ2-5; DNA: TGTGCCACCAGCAGAAACGCGGGTAGACTAGTCGAACAGACCCAGTACTTC; CDR3: CATSRNAGRLVEQTQYF
V: TRBV11-2; D: .; size: .; J: TRBJ2-4; DNA: TGTGCCAGCAGCTCCTTTGGACGGACTCTAGCCAAAAACATTCAGTACTTC; CDR3: CASSSFGRTLAKNIQYF
V: TRBV11-2; D: TRBD1; size: .; J: TRBJ1-2; DNA: TGTGCCAGCAGCTTAGATCCGGGACAGGCAAACATTTTC; CDR3: CASSLDPGQANIF
V: TRBV15; D: TRBD2; size: once; J: TRBJ2-3; DNA: TGTGCCACCAGCAGAGCAGGCGGGGGGGCCACCACAGATACGCAGTATTTT; CDR3: CATSRAGGGATTDTQYF
V: TRBV10-3; D: .; size: .; J: TRBJ1-2; DNA: TGTGCCATCTCCGGAAAAAGTCAGGGGTACTATGGCTACACCTTC; CDR3: CAISGKSQGYYGYTF
V: TRBV5-5; D: TRBD1; size: .; J: TRBJ1-4; DNA: TGTGCCAGCAGCTACGACAGGGGGACTAATGAAAAACTGTTTTTT; CDR3: CASSYDRGTNEKLFF
V: TRBV19; D: .; size: .; J: TRBJ2-6; DNA: TGTGCCAGTAGTATCGGGGTCTGGAGTTCTGGGGCCAACGTCCTGACTTTC; CDR3: CASSIGVWSSGANVLTF
V: TRBV10-2; D: .; size: .; J: TRBJ1-1; DNA: TGCGCCATTACAGGGAGACCCAGGGAGATTGAAGCTTTCTTT; CDR3: CAITGRPREIEAFF
V: TRBV7-9; D: .; size: .; J: TRBJ2-7; DNA: TGTGCCAGCGGTGGGGAGACCAACGGGTTCTACGAGCAGTACTTC; CDR3: CASGGETNGFYEQYF
V: TRBV28; D: TRBD1; size: .; J: TRBJ1-4; DNA: TGTGCCAGCAGTTTCTCGTCGACAGGGGGGAATGAAAAACTGTTTTTT; CDR3: CASSFSSTGGNEKLFF
V: TRBV9; D: .; size: .; J: TRBJ1-6; DNA: TGTGCCAGCAGGGAGACAGCTAGCTCCTATAATTCACCCCTCCACTTT; CDR3: CASRETASSYNSPLHF
V: TRBV15; D: .; size: .; J: TRBJ1-1; DNA: TGTGCCACCAGCAGAGGTGTCGCGCCCCTTGAAGCTTTCTTT; CDR3: CATSRGVAPLEAFF
V: TRBV7-9; D: .; size: .; J: TRBJ2-7; DNA: TGTGCCAGCAGCTTAGGCCGCAGCTCCTACGAGCAGTACTTC; CDR3: CASSLGRSSYEQYF
V: TRBV14; D: .; size: .; J: TRBJ2-3; DNA: TGTGCCAGCAGCCCAGACCCGGGGTCGGCAGATACGCAGTATTTT; CDR3: CASSPDPGSADTQYF
V: TRBV9; D: .; size: .; J: TRBJ1-5; DNA: TGTGCCAGCAGCCAGGGGCCTAGCAATCAGCCCCAGCATTTT; CDR3: CASSQGPSNQPQHF
V: TRBV5-4; D: TRBD2; size: once; J: TRBJ2-3; DNA: TGTGCCAGCAGCTTTGGTTTAGCGGGGGGGACAGATACGCAGTATTTT; CDR3: CASSFGLAGGTDTQYF
V: TRBV30; D: TRBD2; size: few; J: TRBJ2-7; DNA: TGTGCCTGGAGGGGGAAGGATATAGCGGGGGGGCCCTACGAGCAGTACTTC; CDR3: CAWRGKDIAGGPYEQYF
V: TRBV5-6; D: .; size: .; J: TRBJ1-1; DNA: TGTGCCAGCAGCTTCTGGCAGGGGATGGGCACTGAAGCTTTCTTT; CDR3: CASSFWQGMGTEAFF
V: TRBV6-1; D: .; size: few; J: TRBJ1-1; DNA: TGTGCCAGCAGTCGACAGGACGCAGCTTTCTTT; CDR3: CASSRQDAAFF
V: TRBV28; D: TRBD2; size: once; J: TRBJ2-7; DNA: TGTGCCAGCCTGGGGGGGGTGAAGGTGAACGAGCAGTACTTC; CDR3: CASLGGVKVNEQYF
V: TRBV11-1; D: .; size: .; J: TRBJ2-3; DNA: TGTGCCAGCAGCTCCCTCTCCAGCACAGATACGCAGTATTTT; CDR3: CASSSLSSTDTQYF